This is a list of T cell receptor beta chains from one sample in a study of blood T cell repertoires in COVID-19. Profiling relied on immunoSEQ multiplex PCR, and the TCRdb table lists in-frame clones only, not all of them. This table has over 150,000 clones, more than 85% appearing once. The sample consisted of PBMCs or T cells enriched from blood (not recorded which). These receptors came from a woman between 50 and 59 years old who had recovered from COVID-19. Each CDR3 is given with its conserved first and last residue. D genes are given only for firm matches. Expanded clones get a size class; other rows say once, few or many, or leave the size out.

CDR3 protein: CASSLETGNTEAFF
CDR3 DNA: TGTGCCAGCAGCTTAGAGACAGGGAACACTGAAGCTTTCTTT
V gene: TRBV11-2
CDR3 length: 14
D gene: .
J gene: TRBJ1-1
clone size: .

CDR3 protein: CASSPADFSYEQYF
CDR3 DNA: TGTGCCAGCAGCCCCGCGGACTTCTCCTACGAGCAGTACTTC
V gene: TRBV5-4
CDR3 length: 14
D gene: .
J gene: TRBJ2-7
clone size: once

CDR3 protein: CASRGQGAWEKLFF
CDR3 DNA: TGTGCCAGCAGGGGACAGGGGGCATGGGAAAAACTGTTTTTT
V gene: TRBV7-9
CDR3 length: 14
D gene: TRBD1
J gene: TRBJ1-4
clone size: .

CDR3 protein: CASSGQGFGATEAFF
CDR3 DNA: TGTGCCAGTAGTGGACAGGGGTTCGGCGCCACTGAAGCTTTCTTT
V gene: TRBV19
CDR3 length: 15
D gene: TRBD1
J gene: TRBJ1-1
clone size: .

CDR3 protein: CAMGTGIYEQYF
CDR3 DNA: TGTGCCATGGGGACAGGGATCTACGAGCAGTACTTC
V gene: TRBV10-3
CDR3 length: 12
D gene: TRBD1
J gene: TRBJ2-7
clone size: .

CDR3 protein: CASSPGERGNEKLFF
CDR3 DNA: TGTGCCAGCAGTCCCGGTGAAAGGGGGAATGAAAAACTGTTTTTT
V gene: TRBV27
CDR3 length: 15
D gene: .
J gene: TRBJ1-4
clone size: once

CDR3 protein: CASSYGGKQPQHF
CDR3 DNA: TGTGCCAGCAGTTACGGGGGGAAGCAGCCCCAGCATTTT
V gene: TRBV6-2/TRBV6-3
CDR3 length: 13
D gene: .
J gene: TRBJ1-5
clone size: .

CDR3 protein: CSASGALLSGANVLTF
CDR3 DNA: TGCAGTGCTAGTGGGGCTCTCCTCTCTGGGGCCAACGTCCTGACTTTC
V gene: TRBV20-1
CDR3 length: 16
D gene: .
J gene: TRBJ2-6
clone size: once

CDR3 protein: CASSQGQGNQPQHF
CDR3 DNA: TGTGCCAGCAGCCAAGGACAGGGCAATCAGCCCCAGCATTTT
V gene: TRBV3-1/TRBV3-2
CDR3 length: 14
D gene: .
J gene: TRBJ1-5
clone size: .

CDR3 protein: CASSGAGDFYNEQFF
CDR3 DNA: TGTGCCAGCAGCGGGGCGGGAGACTTCTACAATGAGCAGTTCTTC
V gene: TRBV9
CDR3 length: 15
D gene: TRBD2
J gene: TRBJ2-1
clone size: .

CDR3 protein: CSASELAGRRFGETQYF
CDR3 DNA: TGCAGTGCTAGTGAACTAGCGGGACGCCGGTTCGGGGAGACCCAGTACTTC
V gene: TRBV20-1
CDR3 length: 17
D gene: TRBD2
J gene: TRBJ2-5
clone size: .

CDR3 protein: CASSLAPARTGSTYGYTF
CDR3 DNA: TGTGCCAGCAGCTTAGCGCCCGCCCGGACAGGGTCCACCTATGGCTACACCTTC
V gene: TRBV7-2
CDR3 length: 18
D gene: TRBD1
J gene: TRBJ1-2
clone size: .

CDR3 protein: CASSLATGRLFF
CDR3 DNA: TGTGCCAGCAGCTTGGCGACAGGCAGGCTGTTTTTT
V gene: TRBV7-2
CDR3 length: 12
D gene: .
J gene: TRBJ1-4
clone size: .

CDR3 protein: CASRQQVYGYTF
CDR3 DNA: TGTGCCAGCAGACAACAAGTCTATGGCTACACCTTC
V gene: TRBV2
CDR3 length: 12
D gene: .
J gene: TRBJ1-2
clone size: .

CDR3 protein: CASSLARAGQPQHF
CDR3 DNA: TGTGCCAGCAGCTTAGCACGCGCCGGGCAGCCCCAGCATTTT
V gene: TRBV7-9
CDR3 length: 14
D gene: .
J gene: TRBJ1-5
clone size: once

CDR3 protein: CASSIAPNSGNTIYF
CDR3 DNA: TGTGCCAGTAGTATAGCCCCCAACTCTGGAAACACCATATATTTT
V gene: TRBV19
CDR3 length: 15
D gene: .
J gene: TRBJ1-3
clone size: .

CDR3 protein: CASSDSAFDEQYF
CDR3 DNA: TGTGCCAGCAGCGACAGCGCCTTCGACGAGCAGTACTTC
V gene: TRBV6-6
CDR3 length: 13
D gene: .
J gene: TRBJ2-7
clone size: .

CDR3 protein: CATSDAKGTAVDEQFF
CDR3 DNA: TGTGCCACCAGTGATGCTAAGGGGACTGCAGTGGATGAGCAGTTCTTC
V gene: TRBV24-1
CDR3 length: 16
D gene: .
J gene: TRBJ2-1
clone size: .

CDR3 protein: CSAGAANYGYTF
CDR3 DNA: TGCAGCGCAGGGGCTGCTAACTATGGCTACACCTTC
V gene: TRBV29-1
CDR3 length: 12
D gene: .
J gene: TRBJ1-2
clone size: .

CDR3 protein: CASSPRYEKLFF
CDR3 DNA: TGTGCCAGTAGTCCCAGATATGAAAAACTGTTTTTT
V gene: TRBV19
CDR3 length: 12
D gene: .
J gene: TRBJ1-4
clone size: .

CDR3 protein: CASSISGLRDTQYF
CDR3 DNA: TGTGCCAGTAGTATTAGCGGGTTGAGAGATACGCAGTATTTT
V gene: TRBV19
CDR3 length: 14
D gene: TRBD2
J gene: TRBJ2-3
clone size: .

CDR3 protein: CASSEAGTGNNEQFF
CDR3 DNA: TGTGCCAGCAGTGAAGCGGGGACAGGGAACAATGAGCAGTTCTTC
V gene: TRBV2
CDR3 length: 15
D gene: TRBD1
J gene: TRBJ2-1
clone size: .

CDR3 protein: CASSTDSYEQYF
CDR3 DNA: TGTGCCAGCAGCACCGACAGCTACGAGCAGTACTTC
V gene: TRBV9
CDR3 length: 12
D gene: .
J gene: TRBJ2-7
clone size: .

CDR3 protein: CASSRRTGEGEKLFF
CDR3 DNA: TGTGCCAGCAGCCGACGGACAGGGGAAGGTGAAAAACTGTTTTTT
V gene: TRBV7-8
CDR3 length: 15
D gene: TRBD1
J gene: TRBJ1-4
clone size: .

CDR3 protein: CASNNRGLGYGYTF
CDR3 DNA: TGTGCCAGCAACAACAGGGGGCTCGGCTATGGCTACACCTTC
V gene: TRBV2
CDR3 length: 14
D gene: TRBD1
J gene: TRBJ1-2
clone size: .